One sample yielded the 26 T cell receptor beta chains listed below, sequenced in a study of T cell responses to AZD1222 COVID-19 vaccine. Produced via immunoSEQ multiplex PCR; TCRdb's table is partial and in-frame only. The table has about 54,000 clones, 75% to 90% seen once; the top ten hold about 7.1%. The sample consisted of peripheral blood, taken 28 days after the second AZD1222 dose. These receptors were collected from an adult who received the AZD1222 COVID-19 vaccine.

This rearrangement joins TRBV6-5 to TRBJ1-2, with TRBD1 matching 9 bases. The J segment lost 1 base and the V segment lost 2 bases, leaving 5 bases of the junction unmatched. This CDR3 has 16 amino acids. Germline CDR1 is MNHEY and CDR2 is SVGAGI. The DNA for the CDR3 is TGTGCCAGCAGTTACGGCGGGACAGGGAATAACTATGGCTACACCTTC. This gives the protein CASSYGGTGNNYGYTF.

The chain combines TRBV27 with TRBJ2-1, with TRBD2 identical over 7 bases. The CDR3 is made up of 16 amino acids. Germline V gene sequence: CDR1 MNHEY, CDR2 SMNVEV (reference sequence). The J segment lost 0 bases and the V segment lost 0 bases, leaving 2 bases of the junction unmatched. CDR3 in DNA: TGTGCCAGCAGTTTATCACGCGGGAGCTCCTACAATGAGCAGTTCTTC. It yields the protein CASSLSRGSSYNEQFF.

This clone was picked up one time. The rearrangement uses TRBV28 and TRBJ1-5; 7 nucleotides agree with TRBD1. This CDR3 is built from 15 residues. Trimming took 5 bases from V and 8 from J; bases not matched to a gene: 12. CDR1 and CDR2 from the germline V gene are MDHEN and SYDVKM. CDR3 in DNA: TGTGCCAGCAGTCGTCAGGGACAGCAGCTTAAGCCCCAGCATTTT. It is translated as CASSRQGQQLKPQHF.

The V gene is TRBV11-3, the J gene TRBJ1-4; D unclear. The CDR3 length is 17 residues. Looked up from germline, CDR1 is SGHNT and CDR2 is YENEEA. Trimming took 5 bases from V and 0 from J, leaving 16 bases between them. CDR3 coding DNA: TGTGCCAGCAGCCCTACCGGACGGCCTGCAACTAATGAAAAACTGTTTTTT. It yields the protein CASSPTGRPATNEKLFF.

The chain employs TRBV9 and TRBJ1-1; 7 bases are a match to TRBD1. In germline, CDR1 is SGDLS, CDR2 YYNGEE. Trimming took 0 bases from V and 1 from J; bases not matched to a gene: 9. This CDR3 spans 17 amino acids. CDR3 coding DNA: TGTGCCAGCAGCGTAGCAGGGGGGGGTTGGGAGAACACTGAAGCTTTCTTT. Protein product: CASSVAGGGWENTEAFF.

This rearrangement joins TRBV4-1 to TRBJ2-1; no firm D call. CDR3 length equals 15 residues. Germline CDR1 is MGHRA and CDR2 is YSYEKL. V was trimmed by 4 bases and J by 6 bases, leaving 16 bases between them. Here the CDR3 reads CASSLRTSLANEQFF. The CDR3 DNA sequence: TGCGCCAGCAGCCTTAGAACCTCTTTAGCCAATGAGCAGTTCTTC.

This CDR3 is CASSQRSGSSKTQYF. The CDR3 DNA reads as TGTGCCAGCAGCCAACGGAGCGGGAGTTCGAAGACCCAGTACTTC. This chain connects TRBV3-1 (or the pseudogene TRBV3-2) to TRBJ2-5, with 8 bases identical to TRBD2. The CDR3 consists of 15 residues. V lost 2 bases, J lost 6 bases, and 8 bases stayed unmatched. Looked up from germline, CDR1 is LGHDT and CDR2 is YNNKEL (reference sequence).

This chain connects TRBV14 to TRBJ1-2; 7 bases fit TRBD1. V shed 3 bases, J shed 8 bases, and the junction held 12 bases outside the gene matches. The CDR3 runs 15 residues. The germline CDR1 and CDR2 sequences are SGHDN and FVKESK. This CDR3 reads CASSQARGSLGGYTF. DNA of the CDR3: TGTGCCAGCAGCCAGGCCAGGGGGTCCCTTGGCGGCTACACCTTC.

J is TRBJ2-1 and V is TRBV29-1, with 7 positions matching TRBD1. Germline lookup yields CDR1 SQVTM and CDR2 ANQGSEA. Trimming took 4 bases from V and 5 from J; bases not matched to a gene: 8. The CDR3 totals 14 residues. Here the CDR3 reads CSVVSGGPNNEQFF. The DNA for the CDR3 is TGCAGCGTTGTATCAGGGGGTCCTAACAATGAGCAGTTCTTC.

This chain's CDR3 is CASSSYLPTTNEKLFF. DNA for the CDR3: TGTGCCAGTAGTTCTTACCTGCCTACTACTAATGAAAAACTGTTTTTT. The chain combines TRBV19 with TRBJ1-4; D remains ambiguous. The germline gives CDR1 LNHDA, CDR2 SQIVND (reference sequence). V was shortened by 5 bases and J by 2 bases, with 15 bases between the two germline ends. This CDR3 spans 16 amino acids.

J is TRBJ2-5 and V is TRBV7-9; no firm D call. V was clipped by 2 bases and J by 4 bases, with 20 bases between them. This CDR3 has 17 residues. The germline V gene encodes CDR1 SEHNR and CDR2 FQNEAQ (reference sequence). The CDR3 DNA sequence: TGTGCCAGCAGCTTACGGATCTTGGGCGGCACAAGAGAGACCCAGTACTTC. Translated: CASSLRILGGTRETQYF.

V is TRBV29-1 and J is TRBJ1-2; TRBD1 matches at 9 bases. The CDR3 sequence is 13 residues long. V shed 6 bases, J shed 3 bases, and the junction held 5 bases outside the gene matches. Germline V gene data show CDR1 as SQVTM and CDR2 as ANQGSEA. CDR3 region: CSVGTGSDYGYTF. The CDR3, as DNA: TGCAGCGTCGGGACAGGGTCTGACTATGGCTACACCTTC.

CDR3 protein: CSVAPAPFWTSGRRNTQYF. In nucleotides, the CDR3 is TGCAGCGTTGCGCCGGCCCCTTTTTGGACTAGCGGGAGAAGGAATACGCAGTATTTT. The V call is TRBV29-1, the J call TRBJ2-3, with 13 nucleotides matching TRBD2. The CDR3 totals 19 residues. With V trimmed by 4 bases and J by 7 bases, 20 bases remained unmatched. CDR1 SQVTM and CDR2 ANQGSEA come from the germline V gene.

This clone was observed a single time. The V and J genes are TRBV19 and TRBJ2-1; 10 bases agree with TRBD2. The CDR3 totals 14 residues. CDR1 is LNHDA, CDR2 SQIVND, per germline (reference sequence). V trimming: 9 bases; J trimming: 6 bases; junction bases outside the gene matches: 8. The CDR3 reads CASQARTSGNEQFF. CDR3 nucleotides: TGTGCCAGCCAAGCCCGGACTAGCGGCAATGAGCAGTTCTTC.

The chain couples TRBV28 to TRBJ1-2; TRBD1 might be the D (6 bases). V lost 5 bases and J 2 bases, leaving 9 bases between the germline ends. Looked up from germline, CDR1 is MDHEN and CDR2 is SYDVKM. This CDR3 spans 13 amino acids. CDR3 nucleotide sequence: TGTGCCAGCAGTCATGGACAGAACTATGGCTACACCTTC. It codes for CASSHGQNYGYTF.

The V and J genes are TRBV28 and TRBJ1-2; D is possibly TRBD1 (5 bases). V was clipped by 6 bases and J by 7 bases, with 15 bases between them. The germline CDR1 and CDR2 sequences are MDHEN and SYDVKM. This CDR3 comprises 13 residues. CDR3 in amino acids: CASSPWGISGYTF. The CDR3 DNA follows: TGTGCCAGCAGCCCTTGGGGGATTAGTGGCTACACCTTC.

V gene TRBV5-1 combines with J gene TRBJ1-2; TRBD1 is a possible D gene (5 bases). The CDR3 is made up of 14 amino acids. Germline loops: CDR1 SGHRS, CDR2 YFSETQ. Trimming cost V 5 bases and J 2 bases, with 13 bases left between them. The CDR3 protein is CASRLEGQNYGYTF. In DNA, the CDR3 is TGCGCCAGCAGATTAGAGGGGCAGAACTATGGCTACACCTTC.

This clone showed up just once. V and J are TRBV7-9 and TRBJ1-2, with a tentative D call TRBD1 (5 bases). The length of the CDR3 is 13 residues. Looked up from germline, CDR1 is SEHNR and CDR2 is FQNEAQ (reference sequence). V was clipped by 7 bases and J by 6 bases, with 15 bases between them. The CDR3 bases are TGTGCCAGCACCCTGGCGGGGCGGGATGGCTACACCTTC. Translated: CASTLAGRDGYTF.

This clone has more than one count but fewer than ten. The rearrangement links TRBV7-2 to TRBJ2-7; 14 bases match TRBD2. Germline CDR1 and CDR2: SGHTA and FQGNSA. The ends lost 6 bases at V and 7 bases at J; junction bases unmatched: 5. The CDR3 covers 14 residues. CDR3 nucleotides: TGTGCCAGCAGAACCGGACTAGCGGGAGGTGAGCAGTACTTC. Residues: CASRTGLAGGEQYF.

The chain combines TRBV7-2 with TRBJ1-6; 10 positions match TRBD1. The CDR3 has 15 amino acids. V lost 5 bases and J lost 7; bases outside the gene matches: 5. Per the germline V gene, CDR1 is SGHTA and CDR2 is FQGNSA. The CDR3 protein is CASSRRTGGNSPLHF. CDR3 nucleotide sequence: TGTGCCAGCAGCCGCAGGACAGGGGGAAATTCACCCCTCCACTTT.

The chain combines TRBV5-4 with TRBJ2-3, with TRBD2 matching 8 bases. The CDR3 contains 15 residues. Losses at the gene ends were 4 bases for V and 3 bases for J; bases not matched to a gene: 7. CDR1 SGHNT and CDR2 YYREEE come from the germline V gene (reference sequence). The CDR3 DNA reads TGTGCCAGCAGCCCGCGGGAGCGGGGGACAGATACGCAGTATTTT. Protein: CASSPRERGTDTQYF.

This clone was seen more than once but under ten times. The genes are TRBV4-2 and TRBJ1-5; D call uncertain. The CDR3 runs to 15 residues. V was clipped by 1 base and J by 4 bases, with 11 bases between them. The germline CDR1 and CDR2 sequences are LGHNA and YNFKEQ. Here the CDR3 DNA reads TGTGCCAGCAGCCAAGGGCAGACCTTTAATCAGCCCCAGCATTTT. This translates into CASSQGQTFNQPQHF.

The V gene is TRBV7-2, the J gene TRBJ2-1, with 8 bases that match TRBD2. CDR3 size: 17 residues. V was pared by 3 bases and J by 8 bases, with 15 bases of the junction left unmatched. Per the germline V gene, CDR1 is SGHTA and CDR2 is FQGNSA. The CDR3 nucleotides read TGTGCCAGCAGCTTTTATACTTATGGCGGGAGGAGGGATGAGCAGTTCTTC. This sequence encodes CASSFYTYGGRRDEQFF.

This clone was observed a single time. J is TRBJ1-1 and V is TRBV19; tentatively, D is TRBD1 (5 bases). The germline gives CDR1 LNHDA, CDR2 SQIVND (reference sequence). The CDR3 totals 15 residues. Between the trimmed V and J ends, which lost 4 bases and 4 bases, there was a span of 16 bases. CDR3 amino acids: CASSKDLPGGTEAFF. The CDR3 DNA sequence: TGTGCCAGTAGTAAAGATTTACCCGGGGGCACTGAAGCTTTCTTT. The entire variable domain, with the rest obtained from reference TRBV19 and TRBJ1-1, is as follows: DGGITQSPKYLFRKEGQNVTLSCEQNLNHDAMYWYRQDPGQGLRLIYYSQIVNDFQKGDIAEGYSVSREKKESFPLTVTSAQKNPTAFYLCASSKDLPGGTEAFFGQGTRLTVV.

CDR3 sequence: CAIRGQGSDQPQHF. The CDR3 DNA follows: TGTGCCATCAGGGGACAGGGTTCGGATCAGCCCCAGCATTTT. The V and J genes are TRBV10-3 and TRBJ1-5; 9 nucleotides align to TRBD1. Germline trimming cut 6 bases from V and 5 bases from J; bases unmatched to any gene: 5. The CDR3 sequence is 14 residues long. Germline values: CDR1 ENHRY, CDR2 SYGVKD.

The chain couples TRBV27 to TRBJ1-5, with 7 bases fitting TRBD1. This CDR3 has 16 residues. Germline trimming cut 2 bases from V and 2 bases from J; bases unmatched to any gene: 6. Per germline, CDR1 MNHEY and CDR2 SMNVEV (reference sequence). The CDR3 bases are TGTGCCAGCAGTTTAGATATGGACAGGCGCAATCAGCCCCAGCATTTT. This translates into CASSLDMDRRNQPQHF.